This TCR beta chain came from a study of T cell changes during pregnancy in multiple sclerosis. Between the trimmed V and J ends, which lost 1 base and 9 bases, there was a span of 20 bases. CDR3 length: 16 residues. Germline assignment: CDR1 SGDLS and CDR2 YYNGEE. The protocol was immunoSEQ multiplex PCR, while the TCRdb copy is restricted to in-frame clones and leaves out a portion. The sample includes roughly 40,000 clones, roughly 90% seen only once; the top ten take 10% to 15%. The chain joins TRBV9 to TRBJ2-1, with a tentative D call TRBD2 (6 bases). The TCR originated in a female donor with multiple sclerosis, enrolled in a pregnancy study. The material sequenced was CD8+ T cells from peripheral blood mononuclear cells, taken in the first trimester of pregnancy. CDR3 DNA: TGTGCCAGCAGCGTACTAGCAGGCAACGGGAGATTTGAGCAGTTCTTC. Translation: CASSVLAGNGRFEQFF.